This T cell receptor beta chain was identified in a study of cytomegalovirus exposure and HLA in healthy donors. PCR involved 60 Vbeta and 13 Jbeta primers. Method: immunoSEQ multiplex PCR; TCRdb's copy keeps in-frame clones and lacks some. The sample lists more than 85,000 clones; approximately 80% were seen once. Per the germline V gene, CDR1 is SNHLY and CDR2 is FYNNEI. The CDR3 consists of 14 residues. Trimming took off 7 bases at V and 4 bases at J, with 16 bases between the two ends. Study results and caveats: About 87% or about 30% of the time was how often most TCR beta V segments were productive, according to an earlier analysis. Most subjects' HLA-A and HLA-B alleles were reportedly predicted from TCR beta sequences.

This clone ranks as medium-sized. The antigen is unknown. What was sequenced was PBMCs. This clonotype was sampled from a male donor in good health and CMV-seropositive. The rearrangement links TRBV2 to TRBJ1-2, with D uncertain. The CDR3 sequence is CASTHQADIYGYTF. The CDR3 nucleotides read TGTGCCAGCACCCATCAGGCAGACATCTATGGCTACACCTTC.